Described below is a single TCR beta chain sequence and its context. Treg sorting used a CD4+CD25+CD127-/low gate. TCRdb re-derived calls from the 5' RACE reads in MiXCR, one entry per CDR3 protein. The table includes about 57,000 distinct CDR3 sequences, roughly 28% detected once. Germline CDR1 is SGHAT and CDR2 is FQNNGV. The CDR3 has 17 residues. The junction had 7 bases not matched to a gene; V was cut back by 4 bases and J by 1 base. The TCR was taken from a female donor with breast cancer. Sequencing input: tumor-infiltrating Tregs sorted from the breast tumor. The chain employs TRBV11-2 and TRBJ2-2, with TRBD2 matching 9 bases. CDR3 DNA sequence: TGTGCCAGCAGCTCGACTCTAGCGGGATTGAACACCGGGGAGCTGTTTTTT. It codes for CASSSTLAGLNTGELFF.